This TCR beta chain was retrieved from a study of identical twins. TCRdb processed the 5' RACE reads anew with MiXCR; each CDR3 protein has one entry. The table lists approximately 490,000 distinct CDR3 sequences, about 20% of them singletons. Germline lookup yields CDR1 SQVTM and CDR2 ANQGSEA. This CDR3 is 16 amino acids long. With 3 bases removed from V and 0 bases from J, the gap between germline ends came to 15 bases. Study-level results: Fewer insertions characterized abundant cord blood beta clonotypes, whereas memory repertoires showed none.

This clonotype has a handful of counts. Its target is not known. The same data also went into a second study, on yellow fever vaccine responses in identical twins.

The genes are TRBV29-1 and TRBJ2-1; either TRBD1 or TRBD2 may fit D (5 bases each). The sequence came from a woman aged 18-29 years in good health. Sequencing was carried out using CD4+ T cells sorted from blood. CDR3 sequence: CSVDWDRISSYNEQFF. The CDR3, as DNA: TGCAGCGTTGATTGGGACCGGATTAGCTCCTACAATGAGCAGTTCTTC.